These 28 T cell receptor beta chains share one sample of origin, sequenced in a study of cytomegalovirus exposure and HLA in healthy donors. The PCR was carried out with 60 Vbeta primers and 13 Jbeta primers. Sequencing was performed with immunoSEQ multiplex PCR; in TCRdb, only in-frame clones are kept and a portion is missing. The data contain some 180,000 clones, 76% of them singletons. Sequencing used PBMCs. These receptors came from a man younger than 35 in good health and CMV-seronegative.

The chain couples TRBV5-4 to TRBJ1-4; 7 nucleotides line up with TRBD1. The V and J ends lost 4 bases and 3 bases, in that order; junction bases with no gene match: 6. This CDR3 is 15 amino acids long. Germline V gene data show CDR1 as SGHNT and CDR2 as YYREEE (reference sequence). The CDR3 DNA follows: TGTGCCAGCAGCAAAGGGACAGACTCTAATGAAAAACTGTTTTTT. It yields the protein CASSKGTDSNEKLFF.

The chain joins TRBV18 to TRBJ1-4, with 7 bases lining up with TRBD1. The germline gives CDR1 KGHSH, CDR2 LQKENI. The junction had 5 bases not matched to a gene; V was cut back by 5 bases and J by 8 bases. CDR3 length: 13 residues. CDR3 amino acids: CASSSGGPEKLFF. The CDR3 region has the DNA TGTGCCAGCTCATCAGGGGGTCCCGAAAAACTGTTTTTT.

This sequence joins TRBV7-3 and TRBJ2-1, with 8 bases that match TRBD1. There are 13 residues in the CDR3. V gave up 2 bases and J gave up 11 bases; unmatched junction bases: 5. CDR1 SGHTA and CDR2 FQGTGA come from the germline V gene. The chain's CDR3 is CASSLVGTGQQFF. The DNA for the CDR3 is TGTGCCAGCAGCTTAGTTGGGACAGGCCAGCAGTTCTTC.

This chain links TRBV11-2 with TRBJ1-4; the match to TRBD1 covers 9 bases. V dropped 5 bases and J dropped 3; count of bases not matched to a gene: 4. This CDR3 region has 15 residues. Germline values: CDR1 SGHAT, CDR2 FQNNGV. The CDR3 region is CASSIQGAANEKLFF. The CDR3 DNA reads as TGTGCCAGCAGCATACAGGGGGCGGCTAATGAAAAACTGTTTTTT.

The chain employs TRBV6-5 and TRBJ1-4; no reliable D call. This CDR3 contains 14 residues. The germline CDR1 and CDR2 sequences are MNHEY and SVGAGI. Trimming removed 6 bases at V and 0 bases at J, with 8 bases between. The CDR3 protein is CASSSVATNEKLFF. Here the CDR3 DNA reads TGTGCCAGCAGCTCAGTCGCAACTAATGAAAAACTGTTTTTT.

The genes are TRBV28 and TRBJ2-1, with 10 bases fitting TRBD2. Germline V gene lookup returns CDR1 MDHEN and CDR2 SYDVKM. This CDR3 is 16 amino acids long. V gave up 5 bases and J gave up 3 bases; unmatched junction bases: 7. CDR3 DNA sequence: TGTGCCAGCAGTGAAATAGCGGGAGGCATCTACAATGAGCAGTTCTTC. Its translation: CASSEIAGGIYNEQFF.

The genes are TRBV27 and TRBJ2-7; a weak D match, TRBD1 (6 bases). The germline V gene has CDR1 MNHEY and CDR2 SMNVEV (reference sequence). V was clipped by 4 bases and J by 0 bases, with 13 bases between them. The CDR3 loop spans 15 amino acids. The CDR3 loop reads CASSSRTASSYEQYF. The DNA for the CDR3 is TGTGCCAGCAGTTCTCGGACAGCATCCTCCTACGAGCAGTACTTC.

The chain employs TRBV7-9 and TRBJ1-2, with D possibly being TRBD1 (6 bases). The CDR3 is 14 residues long. V was trimmed by 9 bases and J by 5 bases, leaving 19 bases between them. CDR1 SEHNR and CDR2 FQNEAQ come from the germline V gene (reference sequence). The CDR3, as DNA: TGTGCCAGTAAAGAGTCCGGGGGGCGGTATGGCTACACCTTC. It is translated as CASKESGGRYGYTF. The entire variable domain, with the rest obtained from reference TRBV7-9 and TRBJ1-2, is as follows: DTGVSQNPRHKITKRGQNVTFRCDPISEHNRLYWYRQTLGQGPEFLTYFQNEAQLEKSRLLSDRFSAERPKGSFSTLEIQRTEQGDSAMYLCASKESGGRYGYTFGSGTRLTVV.

This clone appeared a few times. The sample carries other DNA sequences with the same CDR3. V and J are TRBV18 and TRBJ1-2, with a weak D call TRBD1 (6 bases). The CDR3 contains 13 residues. Germline CDR1 reads KGHSH; CDR2 reads LQKENI. The ends were cut back, 3 bases at V and 2 bases at J, with 7 bases in the middle. The CDR3 spells CASSPDRNYGYTF. The CDR3 bases are TGTGCCAGCTCACCGGACAGAAACTATGGCTACACCTTC.

V and J are TRBV5-6 and TRBJ1-6, with unresolved D. The CDR3 sequence is 19 residues long. V gave up 1 base and J gave up 2 bases, with 19 bases separating them. Germline assignment: CDR1 SGHDT and CDR2 YYEEEE. The CDR3 nucleotides are TGTGCCAGCAGCTTGCTAAATTATGGGCGCGTCCCCTATAATTCACCCCTCCACTTT. Residues: CASSLLNYGRVPYNSPLHF.

This rearrangement joins TRBV2 to TRBJ1-5; D uncertain. The CDR3 totals 16 residues. The ends were cut back, 5 bases at V and 0 bases at J, with 14 bases in the middle. Germline lookup yields CDR1 SNHLY and CDR2 FYNNEI. CDR3 sequence (DNA): TGTGCCAGCAGTCCCCAAGCACTACTTAGCAATCAGCCCCAGCATTTT. This codes for CASSPQALLSNQPQHF.

V is TRBV6-6 and J is TRBJ2-7; TRBD1 matches at 8 bases. Germline V gene sequence: CDR1 MNHNY, CDR2 SVGAGI (reference sequence). Trimming removed 1 base from V and 5 bases from J; junction bases left unmatched: 7. The CDR3 is 15 amino acids. In DNA form, the CDR3 reads TGTGCCAGCAGTTACTTTGGGGGACAGGTGGACGAGCAGTACTTC. Its protein product is CASSYFGGQVDEQYF.

CDR3 bases: TGTGCCAGCAGTGTCACAGGAAGGGGCTACACCTTC. Encoded protein: CASSVTGRGYTF. The genes are TRBV6-1 and TRBJ1-2; tentatively, D is TRBD1 (5 bases). The CDR3 is 12 amino acids. CDR1 and CDR2 (germline): MNHNS, SASEGT. V lost 4 bases, J lost 8 bases, and 11 bases lay in between.

J is TRBJ2-5 and V is TRBV5-1; D is perhaps TRBD1 (6 bases). This CDR3 contains 14 residues. Germline-derived CDR1 and CDR2 are SGHRS and YFSETQ. Trimming stripped 4 bases from V and 1 base from J, with 11 bases between. The CDR3: CASSAGTSQETQYF. In nucleotides, the CDR3 is TGCGCCAGCAGCGCAGGGACATCCCAAGAGACCCAGTACTTC.

The V call is TRBV30, the J call TRBJ2-1; TRBD2 might be the D (5 bases). Germline V CDR1 and CDR2: GTSNPN, SVGIG (reference sequence). The CDR3 is 12 residues long. V shed 5 bases and J shed 4 bases, with 9 bases lying between them. This CDR3 reads CAWASGYNEQFF. CDR3 nucleotides: TGTGCCTGGGCTTCGGGGTACAATGAGCAGTTCTTC.

The CDR3 region is CASSLYGVSGGKNTEAFF. The CDR3 DNA is TGTGCCAGCAGCCTCTACGGAGTTAGCGGGGGGAAGAACACTGAAGCTTTCTTT. This chain connects TRBV7-9 to TRBJ1-1; D is possibly TRBD1 (5 bases). Germline V gene data show CDR1 as SEHNR and CDR2 as FQNEAQ (reference sequence). V was cut by 5 bases and J by 1 base, with 23 bases left in between. CDR3 size: 18 residues.

V gene TRBV28 combines with J gene TRBJ2-1; D perhaps matches TRBD2 (9 bases). Trimming took 10 bases from V and 10 from J, leaving 32 bases between them. The CDR3 is made up of 17 amino acids. From germline, CDR1 is MDHEN and CDR2 SYDVKM. Written as DNA, the CDR3 is TGTGCCACCAATTCCAGGGGGCGGGGGGGCATAATCGGAGAGCAGTTCTTC. Encoded protein: CATNSRGRGGIIGEQFF.

The chain links TRBV7-8 to TRBJ1-6, with a possible D match to TRBD1 (5 bases). CDR1 is SGHVS, CDR2 FQNEAQ, per germline. V shed 4 bases and J shed 0 bases, with 10 bases lying between them. The CDR3 runs 16 residues. The CDR3 loop reads CASSYTGGSYNSPLHF. CDR3 nucleotide sequence: TGTGCCAGCAGCTACACGGGGGGCTCCTATAATTCACCCCTCCACTTT.

The genes are TRBV2 and TRBJ1-1, with TRBD1 matching 8 bases. Per germline, CDR1 SNHLY and CDR2 FYNNEI. The CDR3 totals 15 residues. The V segment lost 7 bases and the J segment 5 bases; nucleotides outside the gene matches: 12. DNA of the CDR3: TGTGCCAGCAAAATCCAGGGGGCGCCGGGAACTGAAGCTTTCTTT. Protein: CASKIQGAPGTEAFF. The whole variable domain, filled in from reference TRBV2 and TRBJ1-1, reads EPEVTQTPSHQVTQMGQEVILRCVPISNHLYFYWYRQILGQKVEFLVSFYNNEISEKSEIFDDQFSVERPDGSNFTLKIRSTKLEDSAMYFCASKIQGAPGTEAFFGQGTRLTVV.

For this clone: This CDR3 fails to terminate in the conserved phenylalanine or tryptophan, so it likely reflects a read error. J is TRBJ2-7 and V is TRBV6-5; 7 bases map to TRBD1. CDR3 length: 15 residues. With 0 bases clipped from V and 2 bases from J, the junction kept 4 bases outside the gene matches. Germline-derived CDR1 and CDR2 are MNHEY and SVGAGI. The CDR3 nucleotides read TGTGCCAGCAGTTACTCGGAGACAGGGACCTACGAGCAGTACCTC. Amino acids: CASSYSETGTYEQYL.

The chain links TRBV30 to TRBJ1-5; 9 bases are a match to TRBD1. This CDR3 is built from 14 residues. CDR1 is GTSNPN and CDR2 is SVGIG in the germline V gene (reference sequence). Trimming cost V 5 bases and J 7 bases; bases outside gene matches: 9. CDR3 sequence: CAWDHTGGLQPQHF. CDR3 coding DNA: TGTGCCTGGGACCACACAGGGGGCCTCCAGCCCCAGCATTTT.

The DNA of the CDR3 is TGTGCCAGCAGCTCCACATGGACAGTGAATCAGCCCCAGCATTTT. This gives the protein CASSSTWTVNQPQHF. V and J are TRBV5-6 and TRBJ1-5, with a weak D call TRBD1 (6 bases). The CDR3 extends over 15 amino acids. V was cut by 3 bases and J by 4 bases, with 14 bases left in between. CDR1 SGHDT and CDR2 YYEEEE come from the germline V gene.

The chain uses TRBV7-2 and TRBJ2-3; 8 nucleotides line up with TRBD2. The CDR3 consists of 16 residues. Germline V gene lookup returns CDR1 SGHTA and CDR2 FQGNSA. The ends lost 5 bases at V and 2 bases at J; junction bases unmatched: 9. In DNA, the CDR3 is TGTGCCAGCAGCCGGGCTGGCGGGGGGATCACAGATACGCAGTATTTT. Translation gives CASSRAGGGITDTQYF.

The chain combines TRBV4-1 with TRBJ1-1; D is perhaps TRBD1 (5 bases). Trimming shortened V by 0 bases and J by 10 bases, and 12 bases separated the two germline ends. Germline values: CDR1 MGHRA, CDR2 YSYEKL. There are 13 residues in the CDR3. CDR3 DNA sequence: TGCGCCAGCAGCCAAGAGGGTAGGGGCGGAGCTTTCTTT. It yields the protein CASSQEGRGGAFF.

This rearrangement joins TRBV28 to TRBJ2-7; the D gene is possibly TRBD1 (6 bases). Germline V CDR1 and CDR2: MDHEN, SYDVKM. The CDR3 covers 12 residues. With 5 bases removed from V and 6 bases from J, the gap between germline ends came to 11 bases. CDR3 loop: CASSIQGFEQYF. CDR3 DNA: TGTGCCAGCAGTATCCAGGGGTTCGAGCAGTACTTC.

This clone has just a few counts. V is TRBV6-1 and J is TRBJ1-4; tentative D call: TRBD1 (6 bases). Trimming left V 1 base short and J 8 bases short, with 11 bases between. The CDR3 spans 14 residues. Germline V gene sequence: CDR1 MNHNS, CDR2 SASEGT. The CDR3 region is CASSEDRAREKLFF. In DNA form, the CDR3 reads TGTGCCAGCAGTGAAGACAGGGCAAGGGAAAAACTGTTTTTT.

The V and J genes are TRBV9 and TRBJ1-4; 8 nucleotides match TRBD1. The J segment lost 5 bases and the V segment lost 5 bases, leaving 5 bases of the junction unmatched. The CDR3 extends over 14 amino acids. Germline CDR1 is SGDLS and CDR2 is YYNGEE. As DNA, the CDR3 is TGTGCCAGCAGTTTTCAGGGGGCGAATGAAAAACTGTTTTTT. Its protein product is CASSFQGANEKLFF.

V and J are TRBV18 and TRBJ2-7, with D unclear. The CDR3 covers 15 residues. The V end lost 3 bases, the J end lost 0 bases, and 12 bases lay between the germline ends. Looked up from germline, CDR1 is KGHSH and CDR2 is LQKENI. CDR3 DNA sequence: TGTGCCAGCTCACCTCCAGGTACGACCTCCTACGAGCAGTACTTC. This gives the protein CASSPPGTTSYEQYF. Full variable domain (remainder filled in from reference TRBV18 and TRBJ2-7): NAGVMQNPRHLVRRRGQEARLRCSPMKGHSHVYWYRQLPEEGLKFMVYLQKENIIDESGMPKERFSAEFPKEGPSILRIQQVVRGDSAAYFCASSPPGTTSYEQYFGPGTRLTVT.